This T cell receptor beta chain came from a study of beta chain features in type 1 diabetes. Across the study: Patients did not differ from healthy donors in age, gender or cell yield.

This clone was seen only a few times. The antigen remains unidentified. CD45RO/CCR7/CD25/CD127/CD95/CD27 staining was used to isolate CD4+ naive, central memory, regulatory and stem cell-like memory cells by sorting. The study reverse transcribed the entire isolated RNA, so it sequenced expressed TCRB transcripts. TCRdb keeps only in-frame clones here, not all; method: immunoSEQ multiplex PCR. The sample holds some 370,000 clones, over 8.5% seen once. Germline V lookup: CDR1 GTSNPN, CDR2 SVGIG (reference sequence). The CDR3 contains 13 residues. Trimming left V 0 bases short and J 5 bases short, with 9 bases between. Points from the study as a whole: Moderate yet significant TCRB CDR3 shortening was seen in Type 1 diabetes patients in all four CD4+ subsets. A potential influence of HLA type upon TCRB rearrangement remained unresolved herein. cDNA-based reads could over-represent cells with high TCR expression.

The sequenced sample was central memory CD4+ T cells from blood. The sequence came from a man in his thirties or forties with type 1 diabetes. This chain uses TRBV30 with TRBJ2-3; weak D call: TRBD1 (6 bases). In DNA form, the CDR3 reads TGTGCCTGGAGTGTATGGGGGCAAGATACGCAGTATTTT. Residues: CAWSVWGQDTQYF.